This TCR beta chain emerged from a study of cytomegalovirus exposure and HLA in healthy donors. Study context: An early data release held tens of millions of unique TCRs from HLA-typed donors. Broader study findings: Association of a missense DCLRE1C variant with TCR beta V- and J-gene trimming was reported in a later analysis. In a later analysis, a genetic analysis reported fewer productive-TCR N-insertions in an Asian-associated ancestry cluster than the cohort average. Earlier analysis found most TCR beta V segments productive about 90% or about 30% of the time.

PCR was performed using 60 Vbeta and 13 Jbeta primers. Sequencing was performed with immunoSEQ multiplex PCR; in TCRdb, only in-frame clones are kept and a portion is missing. The profile covers 110,000 or so clones, with 78% appearing a single time and under 1.5% taken by the ten largest. The CDR3 has 13 amino acids. V dropped 0 bases and J dropped 5 bases, with 8 bases sitting between them. CDR1 and CDR2 (germline): SEHNR, FQNEAQ (reference sequence). As regards this clone: Antigen: not known.

The specimen sequenced was PBMCs. The chain couples TRBV7-9 to TRBJ2-7; weak D call: TRBD2 (5 bases). The sequence came from a young man in good health and CMV-seronegative. As DNA, the CDR3 is TGTGCCAGCAGCTTAGCGGGAGATAACGAGCAGTACTTC. The encoded protein is CASSLAGDNEQYF.